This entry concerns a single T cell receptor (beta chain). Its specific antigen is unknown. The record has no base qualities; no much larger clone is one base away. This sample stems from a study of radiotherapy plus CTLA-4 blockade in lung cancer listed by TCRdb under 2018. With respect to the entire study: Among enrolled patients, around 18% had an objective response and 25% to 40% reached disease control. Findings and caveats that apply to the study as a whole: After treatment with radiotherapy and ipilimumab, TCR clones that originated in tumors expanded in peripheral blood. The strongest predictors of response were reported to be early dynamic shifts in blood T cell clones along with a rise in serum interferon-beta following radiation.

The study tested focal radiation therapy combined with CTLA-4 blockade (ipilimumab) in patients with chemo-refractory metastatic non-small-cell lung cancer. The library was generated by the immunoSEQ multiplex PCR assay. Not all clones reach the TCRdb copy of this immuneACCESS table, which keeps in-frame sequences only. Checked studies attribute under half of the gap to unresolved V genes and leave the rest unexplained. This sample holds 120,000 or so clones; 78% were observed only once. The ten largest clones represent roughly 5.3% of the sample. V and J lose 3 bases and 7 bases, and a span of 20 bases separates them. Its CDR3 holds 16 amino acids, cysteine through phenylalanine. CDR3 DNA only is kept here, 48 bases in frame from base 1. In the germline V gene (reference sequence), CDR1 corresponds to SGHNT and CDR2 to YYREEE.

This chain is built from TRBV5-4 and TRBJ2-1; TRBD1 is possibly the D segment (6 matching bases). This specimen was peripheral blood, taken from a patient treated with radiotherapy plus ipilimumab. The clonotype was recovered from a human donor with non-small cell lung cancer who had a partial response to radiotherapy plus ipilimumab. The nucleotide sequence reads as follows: TGTGCCAGCAGCTCCTTGTTTGAGGGGGTGGGGAATGAGCAGTTCTTC. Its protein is CASSSLFEGVGNEQFF.